Below are 8 T cell receptor beta chains sequenced from a single sample in a study of blood T cell repertoires in COVID-19. Assay: immunoSEQ multiplex PCR; the TCRdb copy retains only in-frame clones and omits some. The data contain 150,000 to 200,000 clones, 84% of them singletons. The sample taken for sequencing was PBMCs or T cells enriched from blood (not recorded which). The source of these receptors is a man aged 45-65 years who had recovered from COVID-19.

This rearrangement joins TRBV7-9 to TRBJ1-6; D is undetermined. V was pared by 5 bases and J by 4 bases, with 15 bases between. CDR3 length: 16 amino acids. Germline lookup yields CDR1 SEHNR and CDR2 FQNEAQ (reference sequence). CDR3 sequence (DNA): TGTGCCAGCAGCCCCCCCGGGGAACGTTATAATTCACCCCTCCACTTT. Its translation: CASSPPGERYNSPLHF.

This sequence joins TRBV7-8 and TRBJ1-6, with 7 bases fitting TRBD1. The CDR3 sequence is 14 residues long. Germline V gene lookup returns CDR1 SGHVS and CDR2 FQNEAQ. J lost 10 bases, V lost 6 bases, and 9 bases had no gene match. The CDR3 bases are TGTGCCAGCAGGTTGTCGGCAGGGGGGTCACCCCTCCACTTT. The encoded protein is CASRLSAGGSPLHF.

This clone occurred a few times. V gene TRBV5-1 combines with J gene TRBJ2-2; 7 positions match TRBD1. CDR3 size: 15 residues. Germline V gene sequence: CDR1 SGHRS, CDR2 YFSETQ. V lost 2 bases to trimming and J lost 4 bases; unmatched junction nucleotides: 5. The CDR3 here is CASSFKTGITGELFF. For the CDR3, the DNA is TGCGCCAGCAGCTTTAAGACAGGGATCACCGGGGAGCTGTTTTTT.

The chain carries TRBV7-8 and TRBJ2-1; no clear D. With 2 bases removed from V and 11 bases from J, the gap between germline ends came to 13 bases. The CDR3 covers 13 residues. The germline gives CDR1 SGHVS, CDR2 FQNEAQ. In DNA form, the CDR3 reads TGTGCCAGCAGCTTACGACAAGGCCAGCAGCAGTTCTTC. It codes for CASSLRQGQQQFF. The full variable domain, in which reference TRBV7-8 and TRBJ2-1 provide the parts outside the CDR3, is GAGVSQSPRYKVAKRGQDVALRCDPISGHVSLFWYQQALGQGPEFLTYFQNEAQLDKSGLPSDRFFAERPEGSVSTLKIQRTQQEDSAVYLCASSLRQGQQQFFGPGTRLTVL.

Only a few counts were recorded for this clone. This chain links TRBV3-1 (or the pseudogene TRBV3-2) with TRBJ2-2; 13 positions agree with TRBD2. CDR1 and CDR2 from the germline V gene are LGHDT and YNNKEL (reference sequence). The CDR3 is 18 amino acids. V was pared by 0 bases and J by 6 bases, with 7 bases of the junction left unmatched. CDR3 nucleotides: TGTGCCAGCAGCCAAGATCGGGGACTAGCGGGGCTATCCGGGGAGCTGTTTTTT. Protein product: CASSQDRGLAGLSGELFF.

This clone is a singleton in its sample. The chain uses TRBV7-9 and TRBJ2-7, with 7 bases lining up with TRBD2. Germline CDR1 reads SEHNR; CDR2 reads FQNEAQ (reference sequence). With 4 bases clipped from V and 3 bases from J, the junction kept 6 bases outside the gene matches. CDR3 size: 14 residues. The CDR3 sequence is CASSSSSGGYEQYF. The CDR3 DNA is TGTGCCAGCAGCTCCTCTTCGGGGGGCTACGAGCAGTACTTC.

J is TRBJ1-6 and V is TRBV12-3 or TRBV12-4; D is unclear. The V gene lost 0 bases and the J gene lost 7 bases, with 4 bases spanning the gap. The CDR3 has 13 amino acids. The CDR3: CASSLAQNSPLHF. CDR3 in DNA: TGTGCCAGCAGTTTAGCACAGAATTCACCCCTCCACTTT.

This chain links TRBV28 with TRBJ1-5, with TRBD1 matching over 8 bases. Germline values: CDR1 MDHEN, CDR2 SYDVKM. There are 16 residues in the CDR3. With V trimmed by 2 bases and J by 2 bases, 5 bases remained unmatched. The CDR3 is CASSLGRGHGNQPQHF. CDR3 DNA sequence: TGTGCCAGCAGTTTAGGCAGGGGGCACGGCAATCAGCCCCAGCATTTT.